The 20 T cell receptor beta chains presented below share a single source sample, sequenced in a study of T cell repertoires in cytomegalovirus infection. A single record per CDR3 protein comes from TCRdb applying MiXCR to the reads. Of hundreds of thousands of distinct CDR3 sequences in the sample, roughly 6.5% were seen once. Sequencing was performed on PBMCs. These receptors were obtained from a human donor in good health (CMV status not recorded). Some clones in this sample may be carry-over from other donors' samples.

The table lists this clonotype with a few counts. This chain connects TRBV15 to TRBJ2-3, with unresolved D. This CDR3 has 13 amino acids. Germline V gene lookup returns CDR1 LNHNV and CDR2 YYDKDF (reference sequence). Trimming cost V 0 bases and J 3 bases, with 4 bases left between them. Written as DNA, the CDR3 is TGTGCCACCAGCAGAGACGAGACAGATACGCAGTATTTT. Protein: CATSRDETDTQYF.

There are many counts of this clonotype. The V and J genes are TRBV14 and TRBJ1-1, with a possible D match to TRBD1 (6 bases). The CDR3 is 17 amino acids. Deletions cut 4 bases from V and 2 bases from J, with 20 bases between. Germline-derived CDR1 and CDR2 are SGHDN and FVKESK. The CDR3 region is CASSPGTGISLNTEAFF. The CDR3 DNA reads as TGTGCCAGCAGCCCAGGTACAGGGATTTCTCTCAACACTGAAGCTTTCTTT.

This clonotype has ten or more counts. The V call is TRBV24-1, the J call TRBJ2-5; D gene unclear. The CDR3 is 15 residues long. Germline V gene data show CDR1 as KGHDR and CDR2 as SFDVKD. V gave up 4 bases and J gave up 5 bases, with 16 bases separating them. The chain's CDR3 is CATSDPGGEGETQYF. The CDR3 DNA reads TGTGCCACCAGTGACCCCGGCGGCGAAGGCGAGACCCAGTACTTC.

This clonotype was seen many times. The V and J genes are TRBV7-9 and TRBJ2-2; D remains ambiguous. CDR3 length: 17 residues. CDR1 is SEHNR, CDR2 FQNEAQ, per germline (reference sequence). V was pared by 5 bases and J by 1 base, with 17 bases between. The CDR3 spells CASSLTPAGLNTGELFF. The CDR3 nucleotides read TGTGCCAGCAGCCTTACCCCGGCAGGCTTGAACACCGGGGAGCTGTTTTTT.

In its sample, this clonotype was seen many times. This chain uses TRBV12-3 or TRBV12-4 with TRBJ1-2; 12 positions match TRBD1. This CDR3 region has 14 residues. With V trimmed by 10 bases and J by 7 bases, 10 bases remained unmatched. CDR3: CATRGGTGGLGYTF. CDR3 nucleotides: TGTGCCACTCGAGGGGGGACAGGGGGCCTTGGCTACACCTTC.

This clonotype was recorded many times. The chain combines TRBV6-1 with TRBJ2-5; no definite D call. The CDR3 length is 14 residues. Germline V gene sequence: CDR1 MNHNS, CDR2 SASEGT. V dropped 6 bases and J dropped 1 base, with 12 bases sitting between them. As DNA, the CDR3 is TGTGCCAGCAGCGAACGGACGGCCCAAGAGACCCAGTACTTC. This sequence encodes CASSERTAQETQYF.

This clonotype was seen repeatedly, ten times or more. The chain has TRBV12-3 or TRBV12-4 and TRBJ1-2; D remains unclear. The CDR3 is 16 residues long. V was trimmed by 2 bases and J by 4 bases, leaving 17 bases between them. The CDR3 sequence: CASSLNNAPGSYGYTF. The DNA of the CDR3 is TGTGCCAGCAGTTTAAATAACGCTCCTGGCAGCTATGGCTACACCTTC.

This clonotype has a count of ten or more. V usage is TRBV7-2 and J usage is TRBJ2-3; 13 bases match TRBD2. The CDR3 totals 16 residues. The germline V gene encodes CDR1 SGHTA and CDR2 FQGNSA. The junction had 7 bases not matched to a gene; V was cut back by 5 bases and J by 5 bases. In DNA, the CDR3 is TGTGCCAGCAGCGTCACTAGCGGGGGGGCCGGAGATACGCAGTATTTT. It specifies CASSVTSGGAGDTQYF.

At least ten counts were recorded for this clonotype. The V call is TRBV10-3, the J call TRBJ1-4; no firm D call. The length of the CDR3 is 13 residues. V was pared by 3 bases and J by 5 bases, with 7 bases between. Germline-derived CDR1 and CDR2 are ENHRY and SYGVKD. The CDR3 region has the DNA TGTGCCATCAGTGAAGGGTTAAATGAAAAACTGTTTTTT. This codes for CAISEGLNEKLFF.

Many counts were recorded for this clonotype. The V gene is TRBV7-8, the J gene TRBJ2-5, with D possibly TRBD1 on 6 matching bases. V lost 6 bases, J lost 5 bases, and 16 bases lay in between. CDR1 is SGHVS and CDR2 is FQNEAQ in the germline V gene. This CDR3 spans 14 amino acids. The CDR3 is CASSSQAQGETQYF. CDR3 coding DNA: TGTGCCAGCAGTTCCCAGGCCCAGGGGGAGACCCAGTACTTC.

In this sample, this clonotype turned up a few times. V and J are TRBV6-2 or TRBV6-3 and TRBJ2-4; possibly TRBD1 for D (5 bases). V was cut by 6 bases and J by 0 bases, with 12 bases left in between. CDR3 size: 15 residues. In germline, CDR1 is MNHEY, CDR2 SVGEGT. The CDR3 nucleotides are TGTGCCAGCAGCTCGGTGGGGCTAGCCAAAAACATTCAGTACTTC. Translated, it gives CASSSVGLAKNIQYF.

This clonotype was seen ten or more times. The chain recombines TRBV20-1 with TRBJ2-7, with D possibly TRBD1 on 6 matching bases. The V gene lost 6 bases and the J gene lost 0 bases, with 9 bases spanning the gap. CDR1 DFQATT and CDR2 SNEGSKA come from the germline V gene (reference sequence). The CDR3 is 12 residues long. CDR3 DNA sequence: TGCAGTGCCCGGGACATCTCCTACGAGCAGTACTTC. It specifies CSARDISYEQYF.

This sequence joins TRBV7-2 and TRBJ1-6; D might be TRBD1 (5 bases). CDR1 and CDR2 from the germline V gene are SGHTA and FQGNSA. The V end was cut by 2 bases, the J end by 14 bases, with 10 bases between. This CDR3 is 12 amino acids long. Written as DNA, the CDR3 is TGTGCCAGCAGCTTAAGGCAGGGCACCCTCCACTTT. Translation gives CASSLRQGTLHF.

Details on this clonotype: This may be a read error, as it is one base from a much larger clone. The J gene is TRBJ2-1, the V gene TRBV6-6, with D maybe TRBD2 (5 bases). The germline V gene has CDR1 MNHNY and CDR2 SVGAGI (reference sequence). The CDR3 runs 15 residues. V lost 0 bases to trimming and J lost 9 bases, with 15 bases between them. The CDR3 DNA is TGTGCCAGCAGTTACTCGACTACTACTCACAGTGAGCAGTTCTTC. Translation gives CASSYSTTTHSEQFF.

This clonotype was observed at least ten times. This sequence joins TRBV6-2 or TRBV6-3 and TRBJ1-6, with D perhaps TRBD1 (6 bases). V shed 8 bases and J shed 8 bases, with 19 bases lying between them. The germline V gene has CDR1 MNHEY and CDR2 SVGEGT. CDR3 size: 15 residues. CDR3 bases: TGTGCCAGCCGCCCTGAGGGGGGACCCGATTCACCCCTCCACTTT. This encodes CASRPEGGPDSPLHF.

V and J are TRBV28 and TRBJ2-7; 9 positions match TRBD1. The CDR3 totals 15 residues. V lost 7 bases, J lost 1 base, and 8 bases stayed unmatched. CDR1 is MDHEN, CDR2 SYDVKM, per germline. CDR3 nucleotide sequence: TGTGCCAGCAACATGGGACAGGGTGTTTCCTACGAGCAGTACTTC. This translates into CASNMGQGVSYEQYF.

There are many counts of this clonotype. This chain links TRBV7-2 with TRBJ1-2; D gene uncertain. The CDR3 contains 13 residues. Per the germline V gene, CDR1 is SGHTA and CDR2 is FQGNSA. The V end lost 1 base, the J end lost 9 bases, and 12 bases lay between the germline ends. CDR3 in DNA: TGTGCCAGCAGCTTAGAAGTTTCGATTAGCTACACCTTC. It encodes CASSLEVSISYTF.

This clonotype has ten or more counts. This chain uses TRBV6-5 with TRBJ1-5; tentative D call: TRBD1 (5 bases). Trimming removed 4 bases at V and 6 bases at J, with 13 bases between. This CDR3 has 14 amino acids. Germline V lookup: CDR1 MNHEY, CDR2 SVGAGI. The CDR3 DNA reads TGTGCCAGCAGTTTTGGGGGTTTCGGTCAGCCCCAGCATTTT. It specifies CASSFGGFGQPQHF.

This clonotype was seen a few times. V gene TRBV5-5 combines with J gene TRBJ2-5; D ambiguous. The germline gives CDR1 SGHKS, CDR2 YYEKEE (reference sequence). The CDR3 runs to 12 residues. The V gene lost 5 bases and the J gene lost 2 bases, with 7 bases spanning the gap. The CDR3 loop is CASRNLQETQYF. CDR3 DNA sequence: TGTGCCAGCAGGAACTTACAAGAGACCCAGTACTTC.

This clonotype came up many times. The CDR3 loop is CASSQTWAGAGAADTQYF. CDR3 DNA sequence: TGTGCCAGCAGCCAGACCTGGGCCGGCGCGGGGGCCGCAGATACGCAGTATTTT. V is TRBV7-2 and J is TRBJ2-3; maybe TRBD2 (7 bases). This CDR3 has 18 amino acids. Trimming stripped 5 bases from V and 4 bases from J, with 25 bases between. Germline V gene lookup returns CDR1 SGHTA and CDR2 FQGNSA.